This TCR beta chain was obtained from a study of shared clonotypes between healthy human individuals. Deep was the level used in running the assay. Clones were read by immunoSEQ multiplex PCR, and TCRdb kept only the in-frame ones, dropping some. The sample carries some 2,000,000 clones, more than 90% recorded once. The sample consisted of naive CD4+ T cells sorted from blood. The sample's subset: CD45RA+ positively selected. The source of this sequence is a man aged 18-30 years in good health.

DNA for the CDR3: TGCGCCAGCAGCGAGGGGACAGGGGGAGAGACCCAGTACTTC. Translated, it gives CASSEGTGGETQYF. J is TRBJ2-5 and V is TRBV5-1, with 11 nucleotides matching TRBD1. The CDR3 is 14 residues long. Unmatched junction bases numbered 3, after V lost 4 bases and J lost 4 bases. From germline, CDR1 is SGHRS and CDR2 YFSETQ. Supplemented by reference TRBV5-1 and TRBJ2-5, the full variable domain reads KAGVTQTPRYLIKTRGQQVTLSCSPISGHRSVSWYQQTPGQGLQFLFEYFSETQRNKGNFPGRFSGRQFSNSRSEMNVSTLELGDSALYLCASSEGTGGETQYFGPGTRLLVL.